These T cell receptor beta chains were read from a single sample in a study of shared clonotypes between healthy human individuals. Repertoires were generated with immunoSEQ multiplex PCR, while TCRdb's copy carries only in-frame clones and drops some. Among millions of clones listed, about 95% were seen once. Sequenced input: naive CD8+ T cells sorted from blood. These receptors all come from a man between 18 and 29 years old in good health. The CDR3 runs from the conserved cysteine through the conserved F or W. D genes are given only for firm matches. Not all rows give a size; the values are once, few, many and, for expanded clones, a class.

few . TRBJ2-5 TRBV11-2 CASSLGTWLETQYF TGTGCCAGCAGCTTAGGGACGTGGCTGGAGACCCAGTACTTC
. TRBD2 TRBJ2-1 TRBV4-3 CASSLLLTGTSINFSYNEQFF TGCGCCAGCAGCCTACTCCTAACCGGGACTAGCATAAACTTCTCCTACAATGAGCAGTTCTTC
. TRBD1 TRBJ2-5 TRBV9 CASSVRGTGPGETQYF TGTGCCAGCAGCGTGCGGGGGACAGGGCCGGGTGAGACCCAGTACTTC
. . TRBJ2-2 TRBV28 CASSLQVPGDTITGELFF TGTGCCAGCAGTTTACAGGTCCCGGGTGATACGATCACCGGGGAGCTGTTTTTT
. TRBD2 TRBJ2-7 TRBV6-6 CASALASGATYEQYF TGTGCCAGCGCCCTAGCGAGCGGGGCTACTTACGAGCAGTACTTC
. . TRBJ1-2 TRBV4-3 CASSQGLTVMGWGYTF TGCGCCAGCAGTCAAGGGTTGACAGTAATGGGTTGGGGCTACACCTTC
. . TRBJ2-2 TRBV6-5 CASRPETALGGELFF TGTGCCAGCAGGCCCGAGACTGCATTGGGCGGGGAGCTGTTTTTT
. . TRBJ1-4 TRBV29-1 CSVETPTPNEKLFF TGCAGCGTTGAAACCCCAACGCCCAATGAAAAACTGTTTTTT
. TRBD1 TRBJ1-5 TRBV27 CASSSIGTGASDQPQHF TGTGCCAGCAGTTCTATCGGCACAGGGGCAAGCGATCAGCCCCAGCATTTT
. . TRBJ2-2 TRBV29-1 CSVGGADTGELFF TGCAGCGTTGGGGGGGCGGACACCGGGGAGCTGTTTTTT
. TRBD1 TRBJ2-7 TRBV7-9 CASSLASGQKPYEQYF TGTGCCAGCAGCTTAGCTTCGGGACAGAAGCCCTACGAGCAGTACTTC
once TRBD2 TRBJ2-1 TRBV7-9 CASSPVVARELYNEQFF TGTGCCAGCAGCCCGGTCGTAGCGCGGGAGCTTTACAATGAGCAGTTCTTC
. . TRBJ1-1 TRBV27 CASIPSDGNTEAFF TGTGCCAGCATCCCCTCGGACGGGAACACTGAAGCTTTCTTT
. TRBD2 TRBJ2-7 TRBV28 CASSRALLAGDPYEQYF TGTGCCAGCAGCCGAGCCTTACTAGCGGGGGACCCCTACGAGCAGTACTTC
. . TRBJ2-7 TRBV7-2 CASSLVAGGIYEQYF TGTGCCAGCAGCTTAGTTGCCGGCGGGATCTACGAGCAGTACTTC
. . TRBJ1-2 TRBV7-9 CASSFGDAGYTF TGTGCCAGCAGCTTTGGGGATGCTGGCTACACCTTC
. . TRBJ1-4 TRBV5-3 CARTLHPVGKLFF TGTGCCAGAACCCTCCACCCGGTCGGAAAACTGTTTTTT
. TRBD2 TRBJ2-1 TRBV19 CASSIGLASYNEQFF TGTGCCAGTAGTATTGGACTAGCGTCGTACAATGAGCAGTTCTTC
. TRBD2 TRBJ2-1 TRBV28 CASSIAGGGNEQFF TGTGCCAGCTCAATTGCGGGGGGTGGCAATGAGCAGTTCTTC
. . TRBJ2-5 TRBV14 CASSQDSEETQYF TGTGCCAGCAGCCAAGATTCAGAAGAGACCCAGTACTTC
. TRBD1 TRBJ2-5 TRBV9 CASSGYRQGLGTQYF TGTGCCAGCAGCGGATACCGACAGGGGCTCGGGACCCAGTACTTC
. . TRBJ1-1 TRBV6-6 CASRFRGPTEAFF TGTGCCAGCAGATTCCGGGGCCCCACTGAAGCTTTCTTT